The 9 T cell receptor beta chains below all came from one sample that was sequenced in a study of molecular identifiers for immune sequencing clone quantification. TCRdb called the PCR reads again in MiXCR, with one record for every CDR3 protein. The data contain 85,000 to 100,000 distinct CDR3 sequences, 20% to 25% of them singletons. Input material: naive CD8+ T cells from blood, with Jurkat cell RNA spiked in. Stated subset: FACS-sorted CD8+CD4-CCR7+CD45RA+ naive T cells. These receptors came from a human donor in good health. Some libraries in this study had Jurkat cell RNA spiked in.

In this sample, this clonotype turned up many times. The chain employs TRBV12-3 or TRBV12-4 and TRBJ1-2, with 8 bases lining up with TRBD1. The ends lost 4 bases at V and 2 bases at J; junction bases unmatched: 0. The CDR3 runs to 13 residues. The CDR3 loop is CASSWTGNYGYTF. DNA for the CDR3: TGTGCCAGCAGTTGGACAGGGAACTATGGCTACACCTTC.

The chain combines TRBV29-1 with TRBJ2-1, with 12 positions matching TRBD2. Trimming cost V 6 bases and J 6 bases; bases outside gene matches: 3. Germline lookup yields CDR1 SQVTM and CDR2 ANQGSEA. The length of the CDR3 is 13 residues. Here the CDR3 reads CSVGLAGLNEQFF. The CDR3 nucleotides read TGCAGCGTAGGACTAGCGGGACTCAATGAGCAGTTCTTC.

As regards this clonotype: The CDR3 does not end in the conserved phenylalanine or tryptophan, so this is likely a read error. The DNA is omitted, as the CDR3 cannot be located on it reliably, and the CDR3 follows TCRdb's listing. The rearrangement uses TRBV15 and TRBJ2-4; TRBD1, the D gene given by the table, was not confirmed from the DNA. Looked up from germline, CDR1 is LNHNV and CDR2 is YYDKDF (reference sequence). The CDR3 region is 11 residues in length, termini included. CDR3 sequence: CATSRGTEEYL.

With regard to this clonotype: A much larger clone is a single base away; this may be a read error. This chain links TRBV7-9 with TRBJ1-1, with unresolved D. The germline V gene has CDR1 SEHNR and CDR2 FQNEAQ (reference sequence). This CDR3 region has 13 residues. The CDR3 spells CASNLIPVNEAFF. CDR3 nucleotide sequence: TGTGCCAGCAACTTAATCCCAGTGAATGAAGCTTTCTTT. The whole variable domain, remainder taken from reference TRBV7-9 and TRBJ1-1, is DTGVSQNPRHKITKRGQNVTFRCDPISEHNRLYWYRQTLGQGPEFLTYFQNEAQLEKSRLLSDRFSAERPKGSFSTLEIQRTEQGDSAMYLCASNLIPVNEAFFGQGTRLTVV.

This chain uses TRBV4-3 with TRBJ2-7; D is undetermined. The CDR3 covers 13 residues. The V gene lost 11 bases and the J gene lost 2 bases, with 16 bases spanning the gap. CDR1 LGHNA and CDR2 YSLEER come from the germline V gene. CDR3 loop: CARRQDRPYEQYF. In DNA, the CDR3 is TGCGCCCGCCGCCAAGATAGGCCCTACGAGCAGTACTTC.

With respect to this clonotype: A clone one base away is much larger, so this may be a read error. V usage is TRBV4-3 and J usage is TRBJ2-7, with TRBD2 identical over 7 bases. Germline values: CDR1 LGHNA, CDR2 YSLEER. J was trimmed by 2 bases and V by 4 bases; bases with no gene match: 5. The CDR3 consists of 14 residues. The CDR3 here is CASSPNGGTYEQYF. The CDR3 region has the DNA TGCGCCAGCAGCCCCAACGGGGGGACCTACGAGCAGTACTTC.

This clonotype was counted many times. The chain recombines TRBV13 with TRBJ1-1; D is undetermined. This CDR3 has 12 amino acids. Trimming removed 5 bases from V and 3 bases from J, with 7 bases in between. CDR1 and CDR2 from the germline V gene are PRHDT and FYEKMQ (reference sequence). CDR3 nucleotide sequence: TGTGCCAGCAGCCCTAAATACACTGAAGCTTTCTTT. Translating it yields CASSPKYTEAFF.

A note on this clonotype: Given a much more abundant clone one base away, this may be a read error. The chain carries TRBV7-9 and TRBJ2-7; tentatively, D is TRBD1 (6 bases). Germline CDR1 and CDR2: SEHNR and FQNEAQ (reference sequence). The length of the CDR3 is 14 residues. Trimming removed 8 bases from V and 2 bases from J, with 16 bases in between. This CDR3 reads CASGRDGGPYEQYF. The DNA of the CDR3 is TGTGCCAGCGGCCGGGATGGGGGCCCCTACGAGCAGTACTTC.

For this clonotype: An end of the junction differs from the germline gene, which may be a read error. The V and J genes are TRBV6-2 or TRBV6-3 and TRBJ2-5, with a tentative D call TRBD1 (6 bases). Germline assignment: CDR1 MNHEY and CDR2 SVGEGT. The length of the CDR3 is 13 residues. The CDR3 DNA is TGTGCCAGCAGCCGGGACATCCGAGAGGCCCAGTACTTC. Amino acids: CASSRDIREAQYF.